This T cell receptor beta chain was profiled in a study of control samples from healthy donors and cancer patients. Sequenced by immunoSEQ multiplex PCR; TCRdb stores in-frame clones only, minus some. The repertoire has 110,000 or so clones, 90% of them found once; the top ten carry about 4.2%. This CDR3 contains 14 residues. Germline CDR1 reads SGHTA; CDR2 reads FQGNSA. Trimming took 2 bases from V and 6 from J, leaving 10 bases between them. The chain employs TRBV7-2 and TRBJ2-2; D not resolved. This receptor was taken from a human donor in good health. The donor label of this sample is uncertain. The sequencing input was blood. The DNA of the CDR3 is TGTGCCAGCAGCTTATTTGGTCCGGCCGGGGAGCTGTTTTTT. The encoded protein is CASSLFGPAGELFF.